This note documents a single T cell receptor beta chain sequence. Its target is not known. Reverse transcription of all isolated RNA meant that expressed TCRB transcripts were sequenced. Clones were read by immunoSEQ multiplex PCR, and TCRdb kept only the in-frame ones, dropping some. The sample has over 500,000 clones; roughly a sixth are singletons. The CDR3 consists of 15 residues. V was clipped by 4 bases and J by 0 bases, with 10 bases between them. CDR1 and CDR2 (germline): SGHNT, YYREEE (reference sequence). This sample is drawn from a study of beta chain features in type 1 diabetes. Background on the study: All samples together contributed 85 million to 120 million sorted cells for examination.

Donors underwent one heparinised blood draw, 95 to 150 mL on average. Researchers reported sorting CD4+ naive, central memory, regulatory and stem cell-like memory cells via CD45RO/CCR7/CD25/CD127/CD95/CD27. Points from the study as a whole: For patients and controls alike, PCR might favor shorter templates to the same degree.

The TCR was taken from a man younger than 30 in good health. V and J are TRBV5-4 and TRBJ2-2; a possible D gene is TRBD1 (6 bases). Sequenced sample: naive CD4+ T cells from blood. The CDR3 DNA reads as TGTGCCAGCAGCGGACAGCTCTCGAACACCGGGGAGCTGTTTTTT. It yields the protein CASSGQLSNTGELFF.